A single sample gave rise to the 9 T cell receptor beta chains below, sequenced in a study of blood T cell repertoires in COVID-19. Sequencing was performed with immunoSEQ multiplex PCR; in TCRdb, only in-frame clones are kept and a portion is missing. Of some 370,000 clones listed, 75% to 90% are singletons. Sequencing was carried out using PBMCs or T cells enriched from blood (not recorded which). The receptors were gathered from a woman aged 50 to 60 who had recovered from COVID-19.

The rearrangement joins TRBV7-8 to TRBJ2-7; 8 nucleotides align to TRBD2. V lost 2 bases to trimming and J lost 3 bases; unmatched junction nucleotides: 6. Germline CDR1 reads SGHVS; CDR2 reads FQNEAQ. The CDR3 sequence is 15 residues long. CDR3 bases: TGTGCCAGCAGCTTATCCAGCGGGAGTGTCTACGAGCAGTACTTC. Amino acid sequence: CASSLSSGSVYEQYF.

This clone came up a few times. This chain links TRBV5-1 with TRBJ2-5; 14 nucleotides align to TRBD2. J gave up 6 bases and V 4 bases, and 5 bases lay outside the gene matches. CDR1 and CDR2 (germline): SGHRS, YFSETQ. The CDR3 covers 15 residues. Written as DNA, the CDR3 is TGCGCCAGCAGCAAGGGACTAGCGGGAGCTCAGACCCAGTACTTC. Residues: CASSKGLAGAQTQYF. Filled out from reference TRBV5-1 and TRBJ2-5, the complete variable domain reads KAGVTQTPRYLIKTRGQQVTLSCSPISGHRSVSWYQQTPGQGLQFLFEYFSETQRNKGNFPGRFSGRQFSNSRSEMNVSTLELGDSALYLCASSKGLAGAQTQYFGPGTRLLVL.

The chain is built from TRBV6-1 and TRBJ2-3; TRBD1 agrees at 7 bases. With 1 base clipped from V and 7 bases from J, the junction kept 5 bases outside the gene matches. From germline, CDR1 is MNHNS and CDR2 SASEGT. The CDR3 is 14 amino acids. This chain's CDR3 is CASSEDDRVNTQYF. As DNA, the CDR3 is TGTGCCAGCAGTGAAGACGACAGGGTGAATACGCAGTATTTT.

The CDR3 DNA reads TGTGCCAGCAGCTTAGTGGGTGGCGTAACAGACGAGCAGTACTTC. As protein: CASSLVGGVTDEQYF. V and J are TRBV7-8 and TRBJ2-7; D is undetermined. This CDR3 contains 15 residues. The V and J ends lost 1 base and 5 bases respectively, with 15 bases between them. Germline CDR1 and CDR2: SGHVS and FQNEAQ.

Only a few counts were recorded for this clone. The chain links TRBV7-9 to TRBJ2-7, with 8 nucleotides matching TRBD2. This CDR3 region has 16 residues. With V trimmed by 3 bases and J by 2 bases, 9 bases remained unmatched. Germline V lookup: CDR1 SEHNR, CDR2 FQNEAQ (reference sequence). In DNA form, the CDR3 reads TGTGCCAGCAGCTTTTTGCCGGGGGGGAGTACCTACGAGCAGTACTTC. Translation: CASSFLPGGSTYEQYF.

This chain uses TRBV19 with TRBJ1-5; 7 positions agree with TRBD1. The CDR3 is made up of 14 amino acids. V lost 9 bases to trimming and J lost 4 bases; unmatched junction nucleotides: 9. Germline V gene data show CDR1 as LNHDA and CDR2 as SQIVND (reference sequence). The CDR3 nucleotides read TGTGCCAGCCAGAACAGGGGACCGAATCAGCCCCAGCATTTT. Translating gives CASQNRGPNQPQHF. Filled out from reference TRBV19 and TRBJ1-5, the complete variable domain reads DGGITQSPKYLFRKEGQNVTLSCEQNLNHDAMYWYRQDPGQGLRLIYYSQIVNDFQKGDIAEGYSVSREKKESFPLTVTSAQKNPTAFYLCASQNRGPNQPQHFGDGTRLSIL.

In its sample, this clone was seen once. The chain uses TRBV6-1 and TRBJ1-6; D may be TRBD1 (5 bases). CDR3 size: 14 residues. V was cut by 2 bases and J by 9 bases, with 11 bases left in between. Germline V gene data show CDR1 as MNHNS and CDR2 as SASEGT. The CDR3 protein is CASSEHGAGSPLHF. CDR3 in DNA: TGTGCCAGCAGTGAACATGGGGCCGGTTCACCCCTCCACTTT.

This clone is a singleton in its sample. This chain links TRBV6-2 or TRBV6-3 with TRBJ1-2; possibly TRBD1 for D (6 bases). V was shortened by 5 bases and J by 6 bases, with 13 bases between the two germline ends. CDR1 MNHEY and CDR2 SVGEGT come from the germline V gene. CDR3 size: 13 residues. CDR3 DNA sequence: TGTGCCAGCAGTCGACAGGCGTCGGATGGCTACACCTTC. Amino acids: CASSRQASDGYTF.

This clone showed up just a few times. V usage is TRBV3-1 (or the pseudogene TRBV3-2) and J usage is TRBJ2-5; the match to TRBD2 covers 11 bases. The length of the CDR3 is 17 residues. Germline assignment: CDR1 LGHDT and CDR2 YNNKEL (reference sequence). After removal of 3 bases from V and 0 bases from J, the junction contained 6 bases not matched to a gene. The CDR3 bases are TGTGCCAGCAGCCAGCTAGCGGGAGGAACAAACCAAGAGACCCAGTACTTC. As protein: CASSQLAGGTNQETQYF.